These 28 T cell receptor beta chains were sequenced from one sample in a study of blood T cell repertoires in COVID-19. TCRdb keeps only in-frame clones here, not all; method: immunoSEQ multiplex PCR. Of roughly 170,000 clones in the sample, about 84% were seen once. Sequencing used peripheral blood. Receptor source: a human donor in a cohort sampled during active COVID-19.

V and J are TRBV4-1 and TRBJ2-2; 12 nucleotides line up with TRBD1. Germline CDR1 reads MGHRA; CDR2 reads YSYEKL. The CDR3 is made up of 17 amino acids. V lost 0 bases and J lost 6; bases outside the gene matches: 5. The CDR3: CASSQESGQGASGELFF. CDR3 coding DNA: TGCGCCAGCAGCCAAGAATCGGGACAGGGGGCCTCCGGGGAGCTGTTTTTT.

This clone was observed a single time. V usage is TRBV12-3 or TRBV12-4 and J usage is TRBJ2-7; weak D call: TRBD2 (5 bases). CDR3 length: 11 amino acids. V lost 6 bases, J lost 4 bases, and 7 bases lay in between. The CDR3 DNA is TGTGCCAGCAGGAGAGGGTACGAGCAGTACTTC. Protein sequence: CASRRGYEQYF.

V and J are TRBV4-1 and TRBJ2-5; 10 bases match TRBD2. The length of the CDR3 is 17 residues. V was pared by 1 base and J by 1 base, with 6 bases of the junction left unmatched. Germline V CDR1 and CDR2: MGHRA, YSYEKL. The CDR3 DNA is TGCGCCAGCAGCCAAGCAGGTCTAGCGGGGGTCCAAGAGACCCAGTACTTC. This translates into CASSQAGLAGVQETQYF.

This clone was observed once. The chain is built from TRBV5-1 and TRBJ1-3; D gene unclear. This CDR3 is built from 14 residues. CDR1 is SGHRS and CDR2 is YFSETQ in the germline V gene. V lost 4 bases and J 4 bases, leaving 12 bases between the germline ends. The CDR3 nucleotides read TGCGCCAGCAGCGACACAATGTCAGGAAACACCATATATTTT. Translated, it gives CASSDTMSGNTIYF.

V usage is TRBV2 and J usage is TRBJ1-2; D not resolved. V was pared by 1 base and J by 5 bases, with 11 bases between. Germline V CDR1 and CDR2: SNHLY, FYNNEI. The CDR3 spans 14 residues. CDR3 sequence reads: CASSEVQFVYGYTF. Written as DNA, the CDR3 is TGTGCCAGCAGTGAAGTACAGTTCGTTTATGGCTACACCTTC.

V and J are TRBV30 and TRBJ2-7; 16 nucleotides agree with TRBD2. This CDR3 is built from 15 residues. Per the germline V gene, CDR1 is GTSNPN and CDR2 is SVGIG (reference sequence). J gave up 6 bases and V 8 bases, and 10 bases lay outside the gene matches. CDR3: CAAIGTSGGGSEQYF. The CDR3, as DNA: TGTGCCGCCATAGGGACTAGCGGGGGGGGGAGCGAGCAGTACTTC. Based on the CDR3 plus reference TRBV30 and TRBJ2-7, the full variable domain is SQTIHQWPATLVQPVGSPLSLECTVEGTSNPNLYWYRQAAGRGLQLLFYSVGIGQISSEVPQNLSASRPQDRQFILSSKKLLLSDSGFYLCAAIGTSGGGSEQYFGPGTRLTVT.

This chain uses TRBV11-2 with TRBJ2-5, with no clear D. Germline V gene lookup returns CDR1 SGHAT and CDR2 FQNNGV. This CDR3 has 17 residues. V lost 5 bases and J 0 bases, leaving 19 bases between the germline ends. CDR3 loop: CASSPNPFTENQETQYF. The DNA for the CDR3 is TGTGCCAGCAGCCCCAACCCCTTCACAGAGAACCAAGAGACCCAGTACTTC. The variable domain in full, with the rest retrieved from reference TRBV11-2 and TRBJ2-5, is EAGVAQSPRYKIIEKRQSVAFWCNPISGHATLYWYQQILGQGPKLLIQFQNNGVVDDSQLPKDRFSAERLKGVDSTLKIQPAKLEDSAVYLCASSPNPFTENQETQYFGPGTRLLVL.

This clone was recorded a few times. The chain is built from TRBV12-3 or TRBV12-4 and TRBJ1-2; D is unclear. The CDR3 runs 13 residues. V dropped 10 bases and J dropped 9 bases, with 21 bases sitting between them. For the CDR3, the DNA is TGTGCCACCAATCCCGGGATTGGCTACAGCTACACCTTC. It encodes CATNPGIGYSYTF.

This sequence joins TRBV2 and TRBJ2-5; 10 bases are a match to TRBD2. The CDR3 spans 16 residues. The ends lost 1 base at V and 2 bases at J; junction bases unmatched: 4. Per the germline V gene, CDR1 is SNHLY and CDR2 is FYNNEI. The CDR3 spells CASSEGSGGSQETQYF. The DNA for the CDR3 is TGTGCCAGCAGTGAAGGTAGCGGGGGGTCACAAGAGACCCAGTACTTC. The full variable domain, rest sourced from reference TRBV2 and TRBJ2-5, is EPEVTQTPSHQVTQMGQEVILRCVPISNHLYFYWYRQILGQKVEFLVSFYNNEISEKSEIFDDQFSVERPDGSNFTLKIRSTKLEDSAMYFCASSEGSGGSQETQYFGPGTRLLVL.

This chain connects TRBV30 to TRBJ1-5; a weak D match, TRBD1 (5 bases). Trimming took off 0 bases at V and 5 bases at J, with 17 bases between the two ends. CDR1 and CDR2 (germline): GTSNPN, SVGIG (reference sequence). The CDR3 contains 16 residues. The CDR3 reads CAWSVDPLSGDQPQHF. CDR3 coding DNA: TGTGCCTGGAGTGTAGACCCCCTCTCGGGGGATCAGCCCCAGCATTTT.

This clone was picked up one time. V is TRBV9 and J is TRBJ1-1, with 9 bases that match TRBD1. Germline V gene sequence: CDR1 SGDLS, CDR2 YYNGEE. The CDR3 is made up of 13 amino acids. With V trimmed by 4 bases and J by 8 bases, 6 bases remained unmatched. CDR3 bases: TGTGCCAGCAGCCCCGGGACAGGGTTAGAAGCTTTCTTT. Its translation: CASSPGTGLEAFF.

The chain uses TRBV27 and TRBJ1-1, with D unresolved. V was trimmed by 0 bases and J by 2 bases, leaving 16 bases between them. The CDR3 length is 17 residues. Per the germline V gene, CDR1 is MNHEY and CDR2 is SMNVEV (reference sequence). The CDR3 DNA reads TGTGCCAGCAGTTTATCATACCAGGAGGGAGTTAACACTGAAGCTTTCTTT. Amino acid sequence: CASSLSYQEGVNTEAFF.

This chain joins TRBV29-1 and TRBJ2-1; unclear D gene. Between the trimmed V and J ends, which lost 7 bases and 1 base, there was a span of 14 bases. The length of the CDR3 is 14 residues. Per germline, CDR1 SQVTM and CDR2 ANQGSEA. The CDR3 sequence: CSADSKVSYNEQFF. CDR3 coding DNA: TGCAGCGCAGACTCCAAGGTGTCCTACAATGAGCAGTTCTTC.

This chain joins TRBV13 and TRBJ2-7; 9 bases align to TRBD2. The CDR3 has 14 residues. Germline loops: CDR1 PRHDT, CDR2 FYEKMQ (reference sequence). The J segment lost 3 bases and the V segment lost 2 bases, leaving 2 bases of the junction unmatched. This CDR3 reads CASSLLAGSYEQYF. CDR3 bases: TGTGCCAGCAGCTTACTAGCGGGGAGCTACGAGCAGTACTTC. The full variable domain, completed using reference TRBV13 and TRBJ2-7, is AAGVIQSPRHLIKEKRETATLKCYPIPRHDTVYWYQQGPGQDPQFLISFYEKMQSDKGSIPDRFSAQQFSDYHSELNMSSLELGDSALYFCASSLLAGSYEQYFGPGTRLTVT.

The CDR3 loop reads CASSLDGQGRTEAFF. The CDR3 nucleotides read TGCGCCAGCAGCTTGGACGGCCAGGGAAGGACTGAAGCTTTCTTT. This rearrangement joins TRBV5-1 to TRBJ1-1; tentative D call: TRBD1 (5 bases). Between the trimmed V and J ends, which lost 0 bases and 5 bases, there was a span of 14 bases. This CDR3 comprises 15 residues. From germline, CDR1 is SGHRS and CDR2 YFSETQ.

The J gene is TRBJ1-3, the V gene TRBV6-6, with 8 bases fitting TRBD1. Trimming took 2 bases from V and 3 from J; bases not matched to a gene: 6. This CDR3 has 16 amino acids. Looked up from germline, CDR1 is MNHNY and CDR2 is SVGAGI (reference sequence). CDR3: CASSYGAGGNGNTIYF. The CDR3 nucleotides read TGTGCCAGCAGTTACGGGGCAGGGGGCAATGGAAACACCATATATTTT.

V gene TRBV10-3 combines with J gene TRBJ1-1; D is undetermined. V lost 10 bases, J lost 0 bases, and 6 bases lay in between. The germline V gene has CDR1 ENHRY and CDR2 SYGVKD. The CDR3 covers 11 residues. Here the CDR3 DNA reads TGTGCCACCGGTATGAACACTGAAGCTTTCTTT. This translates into CATGMNTEAFF.

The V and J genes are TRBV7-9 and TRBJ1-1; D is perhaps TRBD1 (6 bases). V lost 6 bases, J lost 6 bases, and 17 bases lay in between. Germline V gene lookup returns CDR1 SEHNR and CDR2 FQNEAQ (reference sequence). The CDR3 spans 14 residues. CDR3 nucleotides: TGTGCCAGCAGTTCTGACACAGGGAGAGCTGAAGCTTTCTTT. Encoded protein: CASSSDTGRAEAFF.

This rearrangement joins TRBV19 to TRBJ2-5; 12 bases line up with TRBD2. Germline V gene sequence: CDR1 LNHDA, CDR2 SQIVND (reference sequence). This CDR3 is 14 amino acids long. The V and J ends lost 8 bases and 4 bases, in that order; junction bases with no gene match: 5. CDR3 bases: TGTGCCAGTTCTCTGACTAGCGGGGGAGAGACCCAGTACTTC. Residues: CASSLTSGGETQYF.

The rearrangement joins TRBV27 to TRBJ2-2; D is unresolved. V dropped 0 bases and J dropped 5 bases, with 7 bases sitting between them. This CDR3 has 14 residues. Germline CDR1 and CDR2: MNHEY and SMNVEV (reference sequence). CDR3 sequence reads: CASSLSAWTGELFF. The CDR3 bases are TGTGCCAGCAGTTTATCCGCGTGGACCGGGGAGCTGTTTTTT.

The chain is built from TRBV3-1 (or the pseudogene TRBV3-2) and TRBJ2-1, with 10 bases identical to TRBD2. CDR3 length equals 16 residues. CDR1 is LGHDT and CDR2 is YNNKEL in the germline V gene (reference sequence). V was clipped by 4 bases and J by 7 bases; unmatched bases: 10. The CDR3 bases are TGTGCCAGCAGCCTAGTAGCGGGGGGTACCTTGAATGAGCAGTTCTTC. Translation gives CASSLVAGGTLNEQFF.

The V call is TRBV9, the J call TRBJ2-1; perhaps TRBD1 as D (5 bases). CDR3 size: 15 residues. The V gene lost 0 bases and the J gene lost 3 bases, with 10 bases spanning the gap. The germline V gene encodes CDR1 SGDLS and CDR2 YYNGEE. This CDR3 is CASSVAGRDYNEQFF. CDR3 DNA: TGTGCCAGCAGCGTAGCCGGCAGGGACTACAATGAGCAGTTCTTC.

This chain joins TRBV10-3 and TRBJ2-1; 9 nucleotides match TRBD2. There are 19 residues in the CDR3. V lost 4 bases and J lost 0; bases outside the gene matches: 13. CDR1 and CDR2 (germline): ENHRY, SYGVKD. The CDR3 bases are TGTGCCATCAGTGTCCCAGCGGGGGGCTTTCTTAGCTCCTACAATGAGCAGTTCTTC. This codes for CAISVPAGGFLSSYNEQFF.

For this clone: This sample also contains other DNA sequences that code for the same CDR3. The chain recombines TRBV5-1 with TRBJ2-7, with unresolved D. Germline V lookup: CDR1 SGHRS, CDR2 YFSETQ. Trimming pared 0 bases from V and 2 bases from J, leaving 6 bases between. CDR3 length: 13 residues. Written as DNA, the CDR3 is TGCGCCAGCAGCTTGGGAGGAACCTACGAGCAGTACTTC. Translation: CASSLGGTYEQYF.

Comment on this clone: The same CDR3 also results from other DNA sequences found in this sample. The DNA for the CDR3 is TGTGCCAGCAGCCTCCGGGGAAACTATGGCTACACCTTC. This encodes CASSLRGNYGYTF. This chain connects TRBV6-5 to TRBJ1-2; D call uncertain. The V gene lost 6 bases and the J gene lost 2 bases, with 10 bases spanning the gap. Germline-derived CDR1 and CDR2 are MNHEY and SVGAGI. The CDR3 is made up of 13 amino acids.

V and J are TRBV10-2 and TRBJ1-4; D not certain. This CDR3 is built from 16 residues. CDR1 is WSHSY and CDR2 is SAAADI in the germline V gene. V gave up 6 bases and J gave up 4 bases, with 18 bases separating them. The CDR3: CASRSSSVVVNEKLFF. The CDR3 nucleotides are TGCGCCAGCAGGTCATCGTCTGTCGTAGTTAATGAAAAACTGTTTTTT.

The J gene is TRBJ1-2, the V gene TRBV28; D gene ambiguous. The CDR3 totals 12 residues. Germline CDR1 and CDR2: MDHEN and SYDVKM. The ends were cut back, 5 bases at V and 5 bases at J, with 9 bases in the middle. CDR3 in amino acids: CASSPPEYGYTF. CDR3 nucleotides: TGTGCCAGCAGTCCCCCAGAATATGGCTACACCTTC.

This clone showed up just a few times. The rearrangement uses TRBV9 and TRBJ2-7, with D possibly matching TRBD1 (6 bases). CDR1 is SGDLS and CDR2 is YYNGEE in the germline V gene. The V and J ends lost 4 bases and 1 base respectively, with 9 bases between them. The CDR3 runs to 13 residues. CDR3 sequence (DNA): TGTGCCAGCAGCAGACAGGTGTCCTACGAGCAGTACTTC. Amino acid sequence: CASSRQVSYEQYF.